A selection of T cell receptor beta chains follows, all from one sample in a study of shared clonotypes between healthy human individuals. Data came from immunoSEQ multiplex PCR; TCRdb stores just in-frame clones and leaves some out. Here the sample spans about 2.3 million clones, more than 85% being singletons. Sequenced: naive CD4+ T cells from PBMCs. The origin of the receptors is a man between 18 and 29 years old in good health. Some clones in this sample may be carry-over from other donors' samples. The CDR3 runs from the conserved cysteine through the conserved F or W.

V gene	CDR3 length	J gene	CDR3 protein
TRBV19	15	TRBJ2-1	CASSILLTGGNEQFF
TRBV7-2	15	TRBJ1-1	CASSLLGQEYTEAFF
TRBV5-6	14	TRBJ1-4	CASSPRANNEKLFF
TRBV27	15	TRBJ2-7	CASSLFIGRGHEQYF
TRBV6-1	15	TRBJ2-1	CASSEGGSSYNEQFF
TRBV4-2	16	TRBJ2-2	CASSHSLATFTGELFF
TRBV5-1	16	TRBJ2-5	CASSLSFQGGGETQYF
TRBV27	19	TRBJ2-2	CASSRFARPSGTRGGELFF
TRBV20-1	11	TRBJ2-1	CSGSPHNEQFF
TRBV4-1	16	TRBJ2-3	CASSQVGRAYPDTQYF
TRBV29-1	15	TRBJ1-1	CSVEVVQGPLTEAFF
TRBV27	13	TRBJ1-1	CASSKRENTEAFF
TRBV6-6	13	TRBJ1-1	CASSYSDRAEVFF
TRBV19	14	TRBJ1-2	CASSRGQGRNGYTF
TRBV2	15	-	CASSKDRPGSYEQYF
TRBV14	15	TRBJ1-1	CASSQDPSWLGLAFF
TRBV19	13	TRBJ1-2	CASSLFQGGGYTF
TRBV4-3	15	TRBJ2-1	CASSQEAQYGNEQFF
TRBV19	13	TRBJ2-7	CASSPSVRGEQYF
TRBV4-1	17	TRBJ1-5	CASSQSGTGGVTQPQHF
TRBV6-5	16	TRBJ1-1	CASSYAQVRRNTEAFF
TRBV6-5	16	TRBJ2-2	CASSYSGGLNTGELFF
TRBV11-1	15	TRBJ2-1	CASSLRTRTSGEQFF
TRBV6-4	13	TRBJ1-1	CASRTTGVTEAFF
TRBV10-3	13	TRBJ2-1	CAIGTETGAEQFF
TRBV6-1	15	TRBJ2-5	CASSEARLTLETQYF
TRBV7-2	16	TRBJ2-7	CASSLGLYTLSYEQYF
TRBV6-1	13	TRBJ1-2	CASSESKSGGYTF
TRBV5-1	14	TRBJ1-1	CASSVDRANTEAFF
TRBV4-2	15	TRBJ2-1	CASSHPSVAYNEQFF
TRBV7-2	12	TRBJ1-1	CASSNRVAEAFF
TRBV7-9	15	TRBJ2-3	CASSLGTSGTDTQYF
TRBV23-1	14	TRBJ1-1	CASDKEEANTEAFF
TRBV5-1	13	TRBJ2-5	CASTIPGEETQYF
TRBV30	13	TRBJ2-5	CAWSAGGKETQYF
TRBV6-5	12	TRBJ1-2	CASSMGAYGYTF
TRBV5-4	13	TRBJ1-2	CASSETGVYGYTF
TRBV9	16	TRBJ1-3	CASSVVGRISGNTIYF
TRBV7-8	14	TRBJ1-1	CASSLVVGDTEAFF
TRBV5-8	16	TRBJ2-3	CASSLGYTTSTDTQYF